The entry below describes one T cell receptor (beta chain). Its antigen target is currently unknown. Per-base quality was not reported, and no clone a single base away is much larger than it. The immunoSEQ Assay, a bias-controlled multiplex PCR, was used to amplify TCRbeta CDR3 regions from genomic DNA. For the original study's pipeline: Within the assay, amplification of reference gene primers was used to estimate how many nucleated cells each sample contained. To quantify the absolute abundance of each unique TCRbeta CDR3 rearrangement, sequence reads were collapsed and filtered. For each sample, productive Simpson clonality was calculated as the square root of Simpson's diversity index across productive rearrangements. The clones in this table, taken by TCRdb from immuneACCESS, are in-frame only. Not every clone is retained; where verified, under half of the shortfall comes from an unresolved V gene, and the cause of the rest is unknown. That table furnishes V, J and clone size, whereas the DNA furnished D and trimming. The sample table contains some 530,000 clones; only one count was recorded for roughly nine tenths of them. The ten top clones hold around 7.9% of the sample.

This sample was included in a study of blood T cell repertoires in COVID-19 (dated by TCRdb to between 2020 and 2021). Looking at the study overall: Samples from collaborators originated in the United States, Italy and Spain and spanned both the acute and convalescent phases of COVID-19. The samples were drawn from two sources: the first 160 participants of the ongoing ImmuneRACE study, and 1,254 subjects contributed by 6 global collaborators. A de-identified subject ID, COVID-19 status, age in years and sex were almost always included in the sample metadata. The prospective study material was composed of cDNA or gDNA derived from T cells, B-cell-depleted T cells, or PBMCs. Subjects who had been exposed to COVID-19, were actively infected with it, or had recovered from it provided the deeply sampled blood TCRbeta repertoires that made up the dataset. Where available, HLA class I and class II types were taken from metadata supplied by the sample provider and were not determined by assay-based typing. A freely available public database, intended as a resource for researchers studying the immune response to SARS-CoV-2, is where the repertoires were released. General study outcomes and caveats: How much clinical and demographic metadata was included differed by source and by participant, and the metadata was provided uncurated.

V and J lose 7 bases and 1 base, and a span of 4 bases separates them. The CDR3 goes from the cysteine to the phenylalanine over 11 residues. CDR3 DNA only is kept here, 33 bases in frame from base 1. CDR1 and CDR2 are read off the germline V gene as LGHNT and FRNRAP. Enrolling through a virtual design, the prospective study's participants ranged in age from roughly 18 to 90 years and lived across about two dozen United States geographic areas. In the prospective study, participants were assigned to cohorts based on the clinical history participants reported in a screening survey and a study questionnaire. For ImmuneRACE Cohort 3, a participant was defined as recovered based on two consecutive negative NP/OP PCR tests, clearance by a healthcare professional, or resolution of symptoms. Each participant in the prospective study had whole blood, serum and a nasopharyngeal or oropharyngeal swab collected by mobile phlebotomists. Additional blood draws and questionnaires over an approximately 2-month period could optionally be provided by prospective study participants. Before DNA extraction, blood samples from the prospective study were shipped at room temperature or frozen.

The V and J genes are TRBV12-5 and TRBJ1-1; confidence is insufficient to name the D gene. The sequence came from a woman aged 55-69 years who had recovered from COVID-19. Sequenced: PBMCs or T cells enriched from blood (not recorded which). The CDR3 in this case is CASVQNTEAFF. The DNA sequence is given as TGTGCTAGTGTCCAGAACACTGAAGCTTTCTTT. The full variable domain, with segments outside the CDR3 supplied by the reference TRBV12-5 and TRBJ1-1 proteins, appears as DARVTQTPRHKVTEMGQEVTMRCQPILGHNTVFWYRQTMMQGLELLAYFRNRAPLDDSGMPKDRFSAEMPDATLATLKIQPSEPRDSAVYFCASVQNTEAFFGQGTRLTVV.